This T cell receptor beta chain was documented in a study of blood T cell repertoires in COVID-19. Study-wide context: T cells, B-cell-depleted T cells, or PBMCs provided the cDNA or gDNA that served as material.

Authors' data handling: Quantification of nucleated cells was approximated via reference gene primer amplification. Assay: immunoSEQ multiplex PCR; the TCRdb copy retains only in-frame clones and omits some. From that table come the V and J calls and clone size; the DNA was used to work out D and trimming. The sample comprises 180,000 or so clones, about nine tenths of which are singletons, and around 3.5% rests with the top ten. The CDR3 is made up of 15 amino acids. With 2 bases clipped from V and 9 bases from J, the junction kept 7 bases outside the gene matches. CDR1 MNHNS and CDR2 SASEGT come from the germline V gene.

This TCR came from a man in his sixties or seventies with acute or convalescent COVID-19. The sequencing sample was made of peripheral blood. The chain couples TRBV6-1 to TRBJ1-6, with 7 bases matching TRBD1. CDR3 nucleotide sequence: TGTGCCAGCAGTGAACGGGGGACAGCGTTTTCACCCCTCCACTTT. The encoded protein is CASSERGTAFSPLHF.